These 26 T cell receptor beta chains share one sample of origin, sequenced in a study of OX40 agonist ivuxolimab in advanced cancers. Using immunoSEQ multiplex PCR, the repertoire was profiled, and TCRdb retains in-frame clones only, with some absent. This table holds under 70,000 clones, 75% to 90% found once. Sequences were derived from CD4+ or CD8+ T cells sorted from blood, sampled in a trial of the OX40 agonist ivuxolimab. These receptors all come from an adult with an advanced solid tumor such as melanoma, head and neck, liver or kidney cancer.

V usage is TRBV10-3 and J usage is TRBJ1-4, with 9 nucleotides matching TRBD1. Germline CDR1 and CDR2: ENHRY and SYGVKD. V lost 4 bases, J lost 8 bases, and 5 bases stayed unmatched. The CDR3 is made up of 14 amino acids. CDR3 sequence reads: CAISGDRVGEKLFF. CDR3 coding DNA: TGTGCCATCAGTGGGGACAGGGTCGGAGAAAAACTGTTTTTT.

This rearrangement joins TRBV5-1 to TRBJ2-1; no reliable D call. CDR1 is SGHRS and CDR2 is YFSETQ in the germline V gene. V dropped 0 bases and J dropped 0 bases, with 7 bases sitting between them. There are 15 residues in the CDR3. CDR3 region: CASSLVQNSYNEQFF. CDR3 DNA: TGCGCCAGCAGCTTGGTGCAGAACTCCTACAATGAGCAGTTCTTC.

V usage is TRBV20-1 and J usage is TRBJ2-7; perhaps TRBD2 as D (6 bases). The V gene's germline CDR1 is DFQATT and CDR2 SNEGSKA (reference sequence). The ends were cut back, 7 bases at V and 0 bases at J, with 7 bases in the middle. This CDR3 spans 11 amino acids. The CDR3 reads CSGGTSYEQYF. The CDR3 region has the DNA TGCAGTGGCGGGACCTCCTACGAGCAGTACTTC.

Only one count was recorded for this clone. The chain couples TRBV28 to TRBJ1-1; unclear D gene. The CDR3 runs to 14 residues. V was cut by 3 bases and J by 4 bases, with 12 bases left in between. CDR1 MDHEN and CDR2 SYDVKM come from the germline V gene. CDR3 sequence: CASSLGGKGTEAFF. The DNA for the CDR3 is TGTGCCAGCAGTTTGGGCGGGAAAGGCACTGAAGCTTTCTTT.

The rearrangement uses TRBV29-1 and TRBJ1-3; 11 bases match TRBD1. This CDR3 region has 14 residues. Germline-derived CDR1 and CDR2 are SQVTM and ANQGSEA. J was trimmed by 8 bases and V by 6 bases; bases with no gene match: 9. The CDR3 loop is CSVVPRTGGHTIYF. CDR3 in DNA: TGCAGCGTCGTTCCTAGGACAGGGGGCCACACCATATATTTT. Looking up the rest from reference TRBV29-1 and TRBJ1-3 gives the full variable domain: SAVISQKPSRDICQRGTSLTIQCQVDSQVTMMFWYRQQPGQSLTLIATANQGSEATYESGFVIDKFPISRPNLTFSTLTVSNMSPEDSSIYLCSVVPRTGGHTIYFGEGSWLTVV.

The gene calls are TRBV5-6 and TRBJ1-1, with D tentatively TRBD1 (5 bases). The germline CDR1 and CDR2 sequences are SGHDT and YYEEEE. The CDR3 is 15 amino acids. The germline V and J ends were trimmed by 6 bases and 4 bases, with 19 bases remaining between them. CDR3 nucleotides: TGTGCCAGCAACCCACCGGGGGGATCGGGCACTGAAGCTTTCTTT. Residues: CASNPPGGSGTEAFF.

CDR3 residues: CASSTLTGGNYGYTF. CDR3 in DNA: TGTGCCAGCAGCACCTTGACAGGGGGAAACTATGGCTACACCTTC. The gene calls are TRBV13 and TRBJ1-2, with TRBD1 matching over 9 bases. This CDR3 spans 15 amino acids. V dropped 5 bases and J dropped 2; count of bases not matched to a gene: 6. Per the germline V gene, CDR1 is PRHDT and CDR2 is FYEKMQ (reference sequence).

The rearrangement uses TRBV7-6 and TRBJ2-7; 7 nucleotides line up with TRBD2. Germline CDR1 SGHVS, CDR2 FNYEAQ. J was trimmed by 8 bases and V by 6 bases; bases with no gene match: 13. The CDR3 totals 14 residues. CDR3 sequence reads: CASSSAGGGSKQYF. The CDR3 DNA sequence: TGTGCCAGCAGTTCCGCTGGGGGGGGTTCGAAGCAGTACTTC.

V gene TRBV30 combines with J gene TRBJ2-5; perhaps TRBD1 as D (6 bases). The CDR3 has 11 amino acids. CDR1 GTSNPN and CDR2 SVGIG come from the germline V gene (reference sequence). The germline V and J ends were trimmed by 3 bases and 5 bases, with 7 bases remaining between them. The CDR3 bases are TGTGCCTGGAGGGGGGCCGAGACCCAGTACTTC. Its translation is CAWRGAETQYF.

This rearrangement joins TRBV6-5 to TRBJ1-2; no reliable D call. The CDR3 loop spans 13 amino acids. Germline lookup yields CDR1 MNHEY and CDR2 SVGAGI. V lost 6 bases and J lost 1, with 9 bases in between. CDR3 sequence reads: CASSPGFNYGYTF. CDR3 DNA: TGTGCCAGCAGCCCCGGGTTTAACTATGGCTACACCTTC.

The CDR3 region is CASSSHDSTGELFF. The CDR3 DNA reads TGTGCCAGCAGCTCTCACGACAGCACCGGGGAGCTGTTTTTT. The V call is TRBV7-2, the J call TRBJ2-2; tentative D call: TRBD1 (5 bases). This CDR3 spans 14 amino acids. Per germline, CDR1 SGHTA and CDR2 FQGNSA. The V end lost 4 bases, the J end lost 4 bases, and 10 bases lay between the germline ends.

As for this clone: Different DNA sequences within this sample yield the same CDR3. As DNA, the CDR3 is TGTGCCAGCAGCTCCGACTGGAACACTGAAGCTTTCTTT. Protein: CASSSDWNTEAFF. V is TRBV7-3 and J is TRBJ1-1; D remains unclear. Per the germline V gene, CDR1 is SGHTA and CDR2 is FQGTGA. V lost 4 bases and J 1 base, leaving 7 bases between the germline ends. This CDR3 contains 13 residues.

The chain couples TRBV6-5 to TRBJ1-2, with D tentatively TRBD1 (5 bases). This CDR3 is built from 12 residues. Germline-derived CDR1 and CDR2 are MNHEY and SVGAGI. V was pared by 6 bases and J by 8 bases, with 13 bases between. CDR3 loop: CASSESGLGYTF. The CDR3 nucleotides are TGTGCCAGCAGCGAGTCAGGGTTGGGCTACACCTTC.

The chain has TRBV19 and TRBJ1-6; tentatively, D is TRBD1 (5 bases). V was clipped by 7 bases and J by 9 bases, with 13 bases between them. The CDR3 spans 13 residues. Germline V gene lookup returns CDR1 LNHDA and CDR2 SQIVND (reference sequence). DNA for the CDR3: TGTGCCAGTAAAGGGGACCTGGGTTCACCCCTCCACTTT. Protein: CASKGDLGSPLHF.

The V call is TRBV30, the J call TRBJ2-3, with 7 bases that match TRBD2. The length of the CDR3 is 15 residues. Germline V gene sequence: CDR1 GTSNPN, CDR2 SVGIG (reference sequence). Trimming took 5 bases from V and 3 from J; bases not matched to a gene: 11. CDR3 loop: CAWAGTIGVTDTQYF. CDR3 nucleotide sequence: TGTGCCTGGGCCGGGACTATTGGGGTGACAGATACGCAGTATTTT.

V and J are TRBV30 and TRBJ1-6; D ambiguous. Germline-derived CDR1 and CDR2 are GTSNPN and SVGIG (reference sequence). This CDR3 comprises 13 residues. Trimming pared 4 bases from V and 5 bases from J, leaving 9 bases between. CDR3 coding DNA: TGTGCCTGGACTCGGGAAAATAATTCACCCCTCCACTTT. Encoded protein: CAWTRENNSPLHF.

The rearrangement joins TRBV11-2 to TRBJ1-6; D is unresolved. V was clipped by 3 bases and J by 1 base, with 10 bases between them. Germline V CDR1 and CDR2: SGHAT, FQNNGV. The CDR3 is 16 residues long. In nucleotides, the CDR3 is TGTGCCAGCAGCTTCCGGACCGGGTCCTATAATTCACCCCTCCACTTT. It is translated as CASSFRTGSYNSPLHF.

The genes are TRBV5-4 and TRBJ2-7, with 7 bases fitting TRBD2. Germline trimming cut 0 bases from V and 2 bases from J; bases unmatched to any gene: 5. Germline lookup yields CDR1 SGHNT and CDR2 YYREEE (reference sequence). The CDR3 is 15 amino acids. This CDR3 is CASSLGLAETYEQYF. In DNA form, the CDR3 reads TGTGCCAGCAGCTTGGGGCTAGCGGAAACCTACGAGCAGTACTTC.

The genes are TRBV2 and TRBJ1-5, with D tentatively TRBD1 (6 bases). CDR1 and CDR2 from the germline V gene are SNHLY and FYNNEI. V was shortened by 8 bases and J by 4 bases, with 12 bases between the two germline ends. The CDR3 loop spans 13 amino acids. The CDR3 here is CASHRAPNQPQHF. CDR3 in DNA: TGTGCCAGCCACAGGGCCCCTAATCAGCCCCAGCATTTT.

The CDR3 spells CAWTTGGNQPQHF. CDR3 bases: TGTGCCTGGACGACAGGGGGTAATCAGCCCCAGCATTTT. The rearrangement links TRBV30 to TRBJ1-5, with 9 bases identical to TRBD1. CDR1 GTSNPN and CDR2 SVGIG come from the germline V gene (reference sequence). The V and J ends lost 4 bases and 4 bases, in that order; junction bases with no gene match: 2. The CDR3 is 13 residues long.

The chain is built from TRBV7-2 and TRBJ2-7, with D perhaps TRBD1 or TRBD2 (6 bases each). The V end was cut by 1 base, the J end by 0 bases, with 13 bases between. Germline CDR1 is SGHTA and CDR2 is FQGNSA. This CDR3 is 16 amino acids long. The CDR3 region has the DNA TGTGCCAGCAGCTTAGTGGGACCGGGGGCCTCCTACGAGCAGTACTTC. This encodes CASSLVGPGASYEQYF.

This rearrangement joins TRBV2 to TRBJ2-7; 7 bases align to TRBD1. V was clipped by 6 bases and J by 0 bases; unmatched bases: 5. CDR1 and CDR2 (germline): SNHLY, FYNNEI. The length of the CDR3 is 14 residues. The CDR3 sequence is CASRPDRNSYEQYF. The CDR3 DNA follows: TGTGCCAGCAGGCCGGACAGGAACTCCTACGAGCAGTACTTC.

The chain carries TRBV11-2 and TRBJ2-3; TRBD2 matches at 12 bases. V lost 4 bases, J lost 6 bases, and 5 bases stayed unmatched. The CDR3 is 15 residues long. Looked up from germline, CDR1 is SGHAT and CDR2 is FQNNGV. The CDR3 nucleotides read TGTGCCAGCAGCTCGACTAGCGGGGGTGGGGATACGCAGTATTTT. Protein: CASSSTSGGGDTQYF.

CDR3 DNA sequence: TGTGCCAGCAGCGTAGTGTGGGGGGCGAACACTGAAGCTTTCTTT. Amino acids: CASSVVWGANTEAFF. This chain uses TRBV9 with TRBJ1-1; D may be TRBD1 (6 bases). V was clipped by 0 bases and J by 1 base, with 10 bases between them. Germline V gene data show CDR1 as SGDLS and CDR2 as YYNGEE. The CDR3 extends over 15 amino acids.

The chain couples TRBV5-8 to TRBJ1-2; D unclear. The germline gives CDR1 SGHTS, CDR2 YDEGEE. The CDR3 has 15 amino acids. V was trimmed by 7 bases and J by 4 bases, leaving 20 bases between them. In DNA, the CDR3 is TGTGCCAGCGGGTGGGTTCCACGAAAGACCTATGGCTACACCTTC. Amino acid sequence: CASGWVPRKTYGYTF.

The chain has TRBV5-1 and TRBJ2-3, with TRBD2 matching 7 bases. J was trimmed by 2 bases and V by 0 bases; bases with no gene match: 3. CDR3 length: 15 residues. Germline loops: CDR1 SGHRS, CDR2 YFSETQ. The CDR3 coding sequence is TGCGCCAGCAGCTTGGGGGGACTACCCACAGATACGCAGTATTTT. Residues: CASSLGGLPTDTQYF.